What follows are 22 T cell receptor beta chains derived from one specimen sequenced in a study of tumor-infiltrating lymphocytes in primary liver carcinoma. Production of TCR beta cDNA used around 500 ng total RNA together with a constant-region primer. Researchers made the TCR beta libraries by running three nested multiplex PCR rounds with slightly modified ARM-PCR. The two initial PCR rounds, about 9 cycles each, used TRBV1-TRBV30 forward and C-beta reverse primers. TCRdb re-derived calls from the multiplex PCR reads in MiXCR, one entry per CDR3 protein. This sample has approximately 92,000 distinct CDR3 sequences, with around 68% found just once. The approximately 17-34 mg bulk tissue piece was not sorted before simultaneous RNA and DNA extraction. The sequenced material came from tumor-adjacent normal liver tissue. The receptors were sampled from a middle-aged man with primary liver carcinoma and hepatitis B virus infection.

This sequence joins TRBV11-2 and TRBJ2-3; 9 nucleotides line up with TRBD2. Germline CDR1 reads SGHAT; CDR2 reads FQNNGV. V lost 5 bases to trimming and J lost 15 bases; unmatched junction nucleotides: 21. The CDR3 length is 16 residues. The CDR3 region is CASSPPTSGSTDMHYF. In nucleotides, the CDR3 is TGTGCCAGCAGCCCCCCGACTAGCGGCAGCACTGATATGCATTATTTT. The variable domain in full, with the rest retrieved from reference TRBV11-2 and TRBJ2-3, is EAGVAQSPRYKIIEKRQSVAFWCNPISGHATLYWYQQILGQGPKLLIQFQNNGVVDDSQLPKDRFSAERLKGVDSTLKIQPAKLEDSAVYLCASSPPTSGSTDMHYFGPGTRLTVL.

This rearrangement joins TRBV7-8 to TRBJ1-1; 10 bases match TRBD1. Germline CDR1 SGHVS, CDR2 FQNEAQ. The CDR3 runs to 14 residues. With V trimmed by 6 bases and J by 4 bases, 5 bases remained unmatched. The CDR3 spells CASSFGQGVTEAFF. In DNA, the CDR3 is TGTGCCAGCAGTTTCGGACAGGGGGTCACTGAAGCTTTCTTT.

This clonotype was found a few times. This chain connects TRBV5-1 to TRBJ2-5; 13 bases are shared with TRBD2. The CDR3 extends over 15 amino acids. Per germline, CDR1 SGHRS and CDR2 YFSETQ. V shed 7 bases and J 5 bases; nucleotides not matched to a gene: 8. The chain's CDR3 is CASYKGGLAGETQYF. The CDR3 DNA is TGCGCCAGCTACAAAGGGGGACTAGCGGGGGAGACCCAGTACTTC.

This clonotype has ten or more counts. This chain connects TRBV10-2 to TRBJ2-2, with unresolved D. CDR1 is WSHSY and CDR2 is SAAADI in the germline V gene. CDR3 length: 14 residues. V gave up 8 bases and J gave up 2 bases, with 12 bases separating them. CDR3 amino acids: CASRRDLNTGELFF. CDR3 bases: TGCGCCAGCCGGCGAGATCTTAACACCGGGGAGCTGTTTTTT.

Here the CDR3 reads CASSKRGAGVVEQFF. CDR3 coding DNA: TGTGCCAGCAGCAAACGGGGTGCGGGAGTCGTGGAGCAGTTCTTC. The chain combines TRBV11-2 with TRBJ2-1; 7 positions match TRBD2. V lost 5 bases to trimming and J lost 10 bases; unmatched junction nucleotides: 14. The CDR3 loop spans 15 amino acids. Germline values: CDR1 SGHAT, CDR2 FQNNGV. Complete variable domain (other parts from reference TRBV11-2 and TRBJ2-1): EAGVAQSPRYKIIEKRQSVAFWCNPISGHATLYWYQQILGQGPKLLIQFQNNGVVDDSQLPKDRFSAERLKGVDSTLKIQPAKLEDSAVYLCASSKRGAGVVEQFFGPGTRLTVL.

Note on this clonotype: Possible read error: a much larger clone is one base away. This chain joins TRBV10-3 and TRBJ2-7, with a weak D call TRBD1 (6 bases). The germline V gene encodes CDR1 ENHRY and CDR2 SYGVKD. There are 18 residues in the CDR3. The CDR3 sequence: CAISEAIGSQGLSYERYF. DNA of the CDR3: TGTGCCATCAGTGAGGCGATCGGGTCGCAGGGGCTCTCCTACGAGCGGTACTTC.

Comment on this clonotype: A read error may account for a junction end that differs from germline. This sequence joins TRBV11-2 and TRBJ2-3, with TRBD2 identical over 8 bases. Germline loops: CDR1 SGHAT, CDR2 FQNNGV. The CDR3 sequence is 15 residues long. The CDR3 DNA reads TGTGCCAGCAGCGATAGCGGGAACTCCTACAATGAGCGGTTATTC. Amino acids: CASSDSGNSYNERLF.

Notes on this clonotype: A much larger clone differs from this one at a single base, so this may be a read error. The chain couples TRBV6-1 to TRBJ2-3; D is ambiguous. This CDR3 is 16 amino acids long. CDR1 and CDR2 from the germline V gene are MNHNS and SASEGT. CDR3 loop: CASSEAGRAGGDTHYF. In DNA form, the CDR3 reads TGTGCCAGCAGTGAAGCTGGTCGGGCCGGTGGAGATACGCACTATTTT.

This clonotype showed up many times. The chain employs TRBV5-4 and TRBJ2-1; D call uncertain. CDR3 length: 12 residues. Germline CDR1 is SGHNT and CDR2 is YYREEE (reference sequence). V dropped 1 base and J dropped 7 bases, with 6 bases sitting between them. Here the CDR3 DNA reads TGTGCCAGCAGCTTGACGAGGAATGAGCAGTTCTTC. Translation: CASSLTRNEQFF.

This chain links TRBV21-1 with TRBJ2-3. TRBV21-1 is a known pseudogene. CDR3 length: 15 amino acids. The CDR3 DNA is TGTGTCAGCAGCAATTCTGGCGGTAGCACATATACGCAGTATTTT. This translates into CVSSNSGGSTYTQYF.

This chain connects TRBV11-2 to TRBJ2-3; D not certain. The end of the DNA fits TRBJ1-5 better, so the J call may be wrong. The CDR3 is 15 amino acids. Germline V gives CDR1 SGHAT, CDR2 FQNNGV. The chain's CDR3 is CASSLGVPCTNTQHF. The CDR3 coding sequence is TGTGCCAGCAGCTTAGGAGTCCCCTGCACAAATACGCAGCATTTT.

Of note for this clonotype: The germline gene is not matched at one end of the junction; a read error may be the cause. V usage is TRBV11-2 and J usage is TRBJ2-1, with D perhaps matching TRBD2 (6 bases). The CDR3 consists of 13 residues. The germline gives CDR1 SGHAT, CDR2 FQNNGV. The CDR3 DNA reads TGTGCCAGCAGTTTAGAGACGGGAGCTGAGCAGTTCTTC. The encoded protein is CASSLETGAEQFF.

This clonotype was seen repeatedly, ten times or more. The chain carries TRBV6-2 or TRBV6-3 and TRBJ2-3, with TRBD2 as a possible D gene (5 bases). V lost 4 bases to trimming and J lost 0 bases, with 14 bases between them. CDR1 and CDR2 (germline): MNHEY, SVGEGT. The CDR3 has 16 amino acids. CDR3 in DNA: TGTGCCAGCAGTTCCCTCTTCGGGATGAGCACAGATACGCAGTATTTT. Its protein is CASSSLFGMSTDTQYF.

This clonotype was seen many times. CDR3 amino acids: CASSYSTGTQYF. In nucleotides, the CDR3 is TGTGCCAGCAGTTACTCGACAGGGACCCAGTACTTC. The rearrangement links TRBV6-5 to TRBJ2-5; TRBD1 might be the D (6 bases). There are 12 residues in the CDR3. The V and J ends lost 0 bases and 7 bases respectively, with 6 bases between them. Germline CDR1 MNHEY, CDR2 SVGAGI.

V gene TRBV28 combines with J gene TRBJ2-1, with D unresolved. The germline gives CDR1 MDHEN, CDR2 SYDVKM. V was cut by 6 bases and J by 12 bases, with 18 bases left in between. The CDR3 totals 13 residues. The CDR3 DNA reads TGTGCCAGCAGGTCGGAGCAGTACAACGGGCAGTTCTTC. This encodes CASRSEQYNGQFF. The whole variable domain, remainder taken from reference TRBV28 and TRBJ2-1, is DVKVTQSSRYLVKRTGEKVFLECVQDMDHENMFWYRQDPGLGLRLIYFSYDVKMKEKGDIPEGYSVSREKKERFSLILESASTNQTSMYLCASRSEQYNGQFFGPGTRLTVL.

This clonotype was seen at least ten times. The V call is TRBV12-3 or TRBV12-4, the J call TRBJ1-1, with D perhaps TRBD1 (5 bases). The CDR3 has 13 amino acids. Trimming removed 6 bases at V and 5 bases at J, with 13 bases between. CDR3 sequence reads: CASRAGGKTEAFF. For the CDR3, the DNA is TGTGCCAGCAGGGCGGGGGGGAAAACTGAAGCTTTCTTT.

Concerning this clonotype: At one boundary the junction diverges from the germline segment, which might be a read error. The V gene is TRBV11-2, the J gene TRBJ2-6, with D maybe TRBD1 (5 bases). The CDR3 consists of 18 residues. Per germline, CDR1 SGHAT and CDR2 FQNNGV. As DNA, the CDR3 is TGTGCCAGCAGCTTAGGGCCAGGGTACAGTTCTGGGGCCAACGCCCTGACTTTC. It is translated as CASSLGPGYSSGANALTF.

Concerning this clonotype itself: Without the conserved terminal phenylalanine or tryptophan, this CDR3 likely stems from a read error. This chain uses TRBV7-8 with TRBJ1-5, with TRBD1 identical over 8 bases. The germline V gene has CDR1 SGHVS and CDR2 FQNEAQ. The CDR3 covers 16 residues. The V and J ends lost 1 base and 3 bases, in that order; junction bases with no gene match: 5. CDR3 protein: CASSLGTGGINQPQHS. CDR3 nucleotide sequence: TGTGCCAGCAGCTTAGGCACAGGGGGGATCAATCAGCCCCAGCATTCT.

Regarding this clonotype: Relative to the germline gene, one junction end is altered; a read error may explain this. CDR3 amino acids: CASSLGIGNQVTQYF. The CDR3 DNA is TGTGCCAGCAGCCTAGGTATCGGAAACCAAGTGACCCAGTACTTC. This sequence joins TRBV5-4 and TRBJ2-5; D ambiguous. CDR1 and CDR2 (germline): SGHNT, YYREEE (reference sequence). This CDR3 region has 15 residues.

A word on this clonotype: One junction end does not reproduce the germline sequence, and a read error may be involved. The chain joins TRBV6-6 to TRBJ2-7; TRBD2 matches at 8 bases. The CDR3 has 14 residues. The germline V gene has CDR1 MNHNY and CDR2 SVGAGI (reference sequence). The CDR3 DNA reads TGTGCCAGCGCGGACCGGGAGGGCCGATACGAGCAGCATTTC. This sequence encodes CASADREGRYEQHF.

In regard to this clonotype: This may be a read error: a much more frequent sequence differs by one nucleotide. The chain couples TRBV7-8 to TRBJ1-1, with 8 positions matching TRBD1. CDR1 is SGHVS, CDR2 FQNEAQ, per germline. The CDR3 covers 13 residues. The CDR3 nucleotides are TGTGCCAGCAGCAGGGACAGGAACGCTGAAGCTTTCTTT. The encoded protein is CASSRDRNAEAFF.

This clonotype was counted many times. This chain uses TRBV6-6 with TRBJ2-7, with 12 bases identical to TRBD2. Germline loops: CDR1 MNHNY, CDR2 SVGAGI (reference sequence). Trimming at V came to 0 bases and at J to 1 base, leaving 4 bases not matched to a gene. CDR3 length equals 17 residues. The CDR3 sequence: CASSYSRLAGGSYEQYF. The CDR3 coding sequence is TGTGCCAGCAGTTACTCGAGGCTAGCGGGAGGGTCCTACGAGCAGTACTTC.